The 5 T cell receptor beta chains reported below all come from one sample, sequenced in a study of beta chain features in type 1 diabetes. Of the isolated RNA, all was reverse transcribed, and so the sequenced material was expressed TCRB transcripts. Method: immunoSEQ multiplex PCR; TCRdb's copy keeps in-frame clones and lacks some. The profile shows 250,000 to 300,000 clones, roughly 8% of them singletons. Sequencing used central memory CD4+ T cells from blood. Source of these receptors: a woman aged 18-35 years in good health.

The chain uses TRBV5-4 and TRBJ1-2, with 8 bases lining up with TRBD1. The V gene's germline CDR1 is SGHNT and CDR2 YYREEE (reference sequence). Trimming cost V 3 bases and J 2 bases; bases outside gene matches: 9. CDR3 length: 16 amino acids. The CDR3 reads CASSSSPGGVNYGYTF. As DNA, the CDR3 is TGTGCCAGCAGCTCCTCTCCAGGGGGCGTGAACTATGGCTACACCTTC. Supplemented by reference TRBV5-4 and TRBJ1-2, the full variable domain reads ETGVTQSPTHLIKTRGQQVTLRCSSQSGHNTVSWYQQALGQGPQFIFQYYREEENGRGNFPPRFSGLQFPNYSSELNVNALELDDSALYLCASSSSPGGVNYGYTFGSGTRLTVV.

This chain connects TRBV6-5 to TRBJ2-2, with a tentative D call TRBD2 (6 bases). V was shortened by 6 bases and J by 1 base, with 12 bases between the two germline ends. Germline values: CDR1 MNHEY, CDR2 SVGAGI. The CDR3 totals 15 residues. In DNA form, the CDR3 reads TGTGCCAGCAGACGGACCGGGGGGAACACCGGGGAGCTGTTTTTT. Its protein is CASRRTGGNTGELFF.

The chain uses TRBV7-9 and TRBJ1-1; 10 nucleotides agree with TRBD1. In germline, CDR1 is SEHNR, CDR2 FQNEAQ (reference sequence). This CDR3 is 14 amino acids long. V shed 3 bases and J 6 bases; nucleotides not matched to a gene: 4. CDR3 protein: CASSFGQGGSEAFF. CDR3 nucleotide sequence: TGTGCCAGCAGCTTCGGACAGGGGGGATCTGAAGCTTTCTTT.

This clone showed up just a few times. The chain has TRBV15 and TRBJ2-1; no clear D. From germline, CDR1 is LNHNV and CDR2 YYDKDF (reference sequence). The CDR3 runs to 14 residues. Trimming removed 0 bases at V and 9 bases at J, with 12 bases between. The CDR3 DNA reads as TGTGCCACCAGCAGAGATCGGTGGAGTGGTGAGCAGTTCTTC. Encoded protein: CATSRDRWSGEQFF.

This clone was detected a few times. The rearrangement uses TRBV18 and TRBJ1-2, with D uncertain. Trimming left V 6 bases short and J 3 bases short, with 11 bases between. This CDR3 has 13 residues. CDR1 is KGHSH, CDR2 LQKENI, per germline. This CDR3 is CASSEAADYGYTF. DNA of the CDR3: TGTGCCAGCTCTGAGGCTGCGGACTATGGCTACACCTTC.